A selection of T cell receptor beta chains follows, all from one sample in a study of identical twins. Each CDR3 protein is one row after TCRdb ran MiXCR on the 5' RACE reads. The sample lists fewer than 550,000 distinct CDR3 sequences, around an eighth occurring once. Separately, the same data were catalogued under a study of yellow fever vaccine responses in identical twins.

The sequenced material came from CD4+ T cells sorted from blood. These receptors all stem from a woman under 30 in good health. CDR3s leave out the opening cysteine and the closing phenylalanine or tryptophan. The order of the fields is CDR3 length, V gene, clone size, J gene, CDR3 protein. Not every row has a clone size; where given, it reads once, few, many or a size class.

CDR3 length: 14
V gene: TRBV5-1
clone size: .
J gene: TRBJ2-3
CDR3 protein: ASSLGLSGSTDTQY

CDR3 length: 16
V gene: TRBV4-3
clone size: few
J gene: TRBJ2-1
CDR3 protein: ASSLGGQGTSSYNEQF

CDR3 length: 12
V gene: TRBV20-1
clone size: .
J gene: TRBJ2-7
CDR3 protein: SARDMGKSYEQY

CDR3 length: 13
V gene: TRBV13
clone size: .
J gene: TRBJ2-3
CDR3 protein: ASSRSTSGLDTQY

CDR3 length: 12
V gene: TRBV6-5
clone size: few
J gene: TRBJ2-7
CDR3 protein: ASSYSTTGYEQY

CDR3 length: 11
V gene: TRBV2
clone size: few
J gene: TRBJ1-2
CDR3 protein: ASTASDNYGYT

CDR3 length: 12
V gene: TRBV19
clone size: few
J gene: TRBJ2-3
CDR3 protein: ASMDPGGTDTQY

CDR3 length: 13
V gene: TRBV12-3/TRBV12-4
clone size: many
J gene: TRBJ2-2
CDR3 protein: ASSLLGANTGELF

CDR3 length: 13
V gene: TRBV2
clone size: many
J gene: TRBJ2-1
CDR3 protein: ASGGWTSSYNEQF

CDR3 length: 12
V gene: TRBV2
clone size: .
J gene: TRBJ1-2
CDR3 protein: ASRVAGIHYGYT

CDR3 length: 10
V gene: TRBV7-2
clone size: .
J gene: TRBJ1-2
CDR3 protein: ASSLISGGYT

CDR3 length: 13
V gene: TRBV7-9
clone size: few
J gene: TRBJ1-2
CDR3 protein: ASSQGGGSLRGYT

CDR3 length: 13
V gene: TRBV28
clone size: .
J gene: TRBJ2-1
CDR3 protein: ASTTGLAGGGEQF

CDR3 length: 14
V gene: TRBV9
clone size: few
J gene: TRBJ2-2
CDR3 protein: ASSVGGTPNTGELF

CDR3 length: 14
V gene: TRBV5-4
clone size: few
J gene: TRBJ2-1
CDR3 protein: ASSSKDGSSYNEQF

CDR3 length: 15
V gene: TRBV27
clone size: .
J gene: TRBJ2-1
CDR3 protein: ASSLGSGRAYGHEQF

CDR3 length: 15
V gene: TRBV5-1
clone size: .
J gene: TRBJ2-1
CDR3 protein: ASSLPQLAGAYNEQF

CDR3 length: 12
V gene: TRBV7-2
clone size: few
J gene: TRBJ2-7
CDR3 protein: ASTTLAGEYEQY

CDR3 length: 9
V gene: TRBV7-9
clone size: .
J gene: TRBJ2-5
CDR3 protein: ASASKETQY

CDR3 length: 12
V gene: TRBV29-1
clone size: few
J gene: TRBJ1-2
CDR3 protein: SAHYRGGNYGYT

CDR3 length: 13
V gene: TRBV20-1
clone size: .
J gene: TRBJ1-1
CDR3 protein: SARDTGSGNTEAF

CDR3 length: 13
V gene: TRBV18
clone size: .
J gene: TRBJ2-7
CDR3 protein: ASSPPGQRSYEQY

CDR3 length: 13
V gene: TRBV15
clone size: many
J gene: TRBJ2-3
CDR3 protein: ATTTSGQGTDTQY

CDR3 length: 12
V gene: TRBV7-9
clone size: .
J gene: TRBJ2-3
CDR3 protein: ASSFPSSADTQY

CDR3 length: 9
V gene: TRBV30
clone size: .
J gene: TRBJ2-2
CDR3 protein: AWEEAGELF

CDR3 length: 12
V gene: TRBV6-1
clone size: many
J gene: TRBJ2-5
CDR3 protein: ASSIRQFQETQY

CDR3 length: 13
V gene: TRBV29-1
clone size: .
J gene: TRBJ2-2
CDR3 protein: SAGRTGNTGELFF

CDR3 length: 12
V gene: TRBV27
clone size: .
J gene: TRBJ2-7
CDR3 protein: ASSPNDRIYEQY

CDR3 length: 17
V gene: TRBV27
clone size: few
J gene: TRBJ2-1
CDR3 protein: ASSPGTSGGAGRYNEQF

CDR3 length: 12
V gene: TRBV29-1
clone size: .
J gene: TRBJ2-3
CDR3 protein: SVEGGESTDTQY

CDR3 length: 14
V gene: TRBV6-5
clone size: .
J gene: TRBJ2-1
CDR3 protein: ASSYSSRGAYNEQF

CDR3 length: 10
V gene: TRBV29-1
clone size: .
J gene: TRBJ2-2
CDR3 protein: SVGFRNGELF

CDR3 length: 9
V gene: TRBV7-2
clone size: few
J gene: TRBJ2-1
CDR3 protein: ASSTYYEQF

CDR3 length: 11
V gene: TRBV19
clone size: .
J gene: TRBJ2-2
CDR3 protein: ASSIEGTGELF

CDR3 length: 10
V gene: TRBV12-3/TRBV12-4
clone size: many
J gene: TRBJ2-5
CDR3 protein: ASSFLMETQY

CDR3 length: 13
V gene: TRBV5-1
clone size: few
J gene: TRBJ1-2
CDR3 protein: ASSLGDLMKDSYT

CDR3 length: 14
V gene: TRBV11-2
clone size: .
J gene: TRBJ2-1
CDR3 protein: ASSFASGGVNNEQF

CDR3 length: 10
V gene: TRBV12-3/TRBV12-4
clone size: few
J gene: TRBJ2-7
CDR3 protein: ASRTFPGEQY

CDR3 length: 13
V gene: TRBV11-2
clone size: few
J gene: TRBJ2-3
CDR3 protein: ASSLTGRVSDTQY

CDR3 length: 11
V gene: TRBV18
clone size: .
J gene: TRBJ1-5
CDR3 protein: ASSPAVTQPQH

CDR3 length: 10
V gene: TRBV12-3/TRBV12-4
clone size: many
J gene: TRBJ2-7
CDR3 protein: ASSEQGYEQY

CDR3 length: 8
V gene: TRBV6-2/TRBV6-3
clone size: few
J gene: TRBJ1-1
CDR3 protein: ASIYTEAF

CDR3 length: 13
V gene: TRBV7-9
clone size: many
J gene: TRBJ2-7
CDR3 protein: ASSLAGTSGYEQY

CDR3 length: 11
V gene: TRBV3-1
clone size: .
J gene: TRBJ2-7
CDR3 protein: ASSQTGGNEQY

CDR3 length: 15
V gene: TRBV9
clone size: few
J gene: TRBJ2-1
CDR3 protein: ASSVDLAGALVNEQF

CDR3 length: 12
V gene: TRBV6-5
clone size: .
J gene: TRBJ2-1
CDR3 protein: ASSYTSGTDEQF

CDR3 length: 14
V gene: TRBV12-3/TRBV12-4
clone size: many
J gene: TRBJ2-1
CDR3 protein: ASSPFDLTSDNEQF

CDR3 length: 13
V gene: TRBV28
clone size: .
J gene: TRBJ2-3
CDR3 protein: ASTAAGSSTDTQY

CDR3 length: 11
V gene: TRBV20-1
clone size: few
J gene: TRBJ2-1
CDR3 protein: SAESGTGIMQF